The TCR beta chain described here comes from a study of T cells in Graves' hyperthyroidism and ophthalmopathy. Patients aged 18 to 65 had newly diagnosed hyperthyroidism that had lasted under 2 months. An approximately 10 ml volume of fresh peripheral blood provided the PBMCs. Amplification yielded TCR beta CDR3 regions, with RNA transcripts as the source. HTBI primers were used for first-round RT-PCR of the TCR CDR3. TCRdb re-called the multiplex PCR reads through MiXCR, storing one row per CDR3 protein. The profile shows fewer than 450,000 distinct CDR3 sequences, about 18% of them singletons. This clonotype was recorded many times. Germline V gene lookup returns CDR1 LNHDA and CDR2 SQIVND (reference sequence). The length of the CDR3 is 14 residues. V was clipped by 5 bases and J by 2 bases, with 10 bases between them.

V gene TRBV19 combines with J gene TRBJ1-3, with a weak D call TRBD1 (6 bases). The source is a woman in her 30s with Graves' hyperthyroidism that later progressed to Graves' ophthalmopathy. The sequenced sample was blood. The CDR3 here is CASSPGVTGNTIYF. In nucleotides, the CDR3 is TGTGCCAGTAGTCCAGGGGTCACTGGAAACACCATATATTTT.